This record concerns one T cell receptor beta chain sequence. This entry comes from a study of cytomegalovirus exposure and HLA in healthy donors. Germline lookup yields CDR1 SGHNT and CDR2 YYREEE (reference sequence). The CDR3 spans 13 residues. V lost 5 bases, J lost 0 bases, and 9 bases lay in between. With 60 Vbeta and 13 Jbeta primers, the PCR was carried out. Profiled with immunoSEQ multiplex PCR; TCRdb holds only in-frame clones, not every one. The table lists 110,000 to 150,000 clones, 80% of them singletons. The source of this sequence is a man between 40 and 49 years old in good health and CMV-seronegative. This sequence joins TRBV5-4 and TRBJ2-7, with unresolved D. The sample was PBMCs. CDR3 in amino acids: CASRPRGSYEQYF. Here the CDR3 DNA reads TGTGCCAGCAGGCCGCGCGGCTCCTACGAGCAGTACTTC.